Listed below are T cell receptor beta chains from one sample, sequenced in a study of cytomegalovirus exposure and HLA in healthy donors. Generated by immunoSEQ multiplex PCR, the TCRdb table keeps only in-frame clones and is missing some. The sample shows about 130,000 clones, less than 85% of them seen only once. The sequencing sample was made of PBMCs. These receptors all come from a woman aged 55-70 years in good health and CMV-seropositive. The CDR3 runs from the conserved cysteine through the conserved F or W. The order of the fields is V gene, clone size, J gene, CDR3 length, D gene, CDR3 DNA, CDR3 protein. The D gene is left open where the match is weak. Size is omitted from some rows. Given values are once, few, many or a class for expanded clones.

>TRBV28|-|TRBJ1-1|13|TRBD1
TGTGCCAGCAGGGGACAGGGGGCCGCTGAAGCTTTCTTT
CASRGQGAAEAFF
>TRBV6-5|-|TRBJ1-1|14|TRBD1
TGTGCCAGCAGTTACTCGTACAGGGGCACTGAAGCTTTCTTT
CASSYSYRGTEAFF
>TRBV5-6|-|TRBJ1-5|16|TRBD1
TGTGCCAGCAGCTTGATGGTACAGGGGGGGAATCAGCCCCAGCATTTT
CASSLMVQGGNQPQHF
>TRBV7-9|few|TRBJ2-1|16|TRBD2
TGTGCCAGCAGCCTACCCCCGATTAGCGGGGGGGATGAGCAGTTCTTC
CASSLPPISGGDEQFF
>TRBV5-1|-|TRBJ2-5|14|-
TGCGCCAGCAGCTTGGTAGCGGACCAAGAGACCCAGTACTTC
CASSLVADQETQYF
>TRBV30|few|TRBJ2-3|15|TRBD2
TGTGCCTGGGGGGTGGGACTAGCGAGCACAGATACGCAGTATTTT
CAWGVGLASTDTQYF
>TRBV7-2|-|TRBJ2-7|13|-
TGTGCCAGCAGCTTAGGCAACAACTACGAGCAGTACTTC
CASSLGNNYEQYF
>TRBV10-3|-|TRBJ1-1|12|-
TGTGCCATCACCCCGGGCCGGGGTGATGCTTTCTTT
CAITPGRGDAFF
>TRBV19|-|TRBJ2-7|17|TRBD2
TGTGCCAGTAGTATATACCCCTCCGGGGGGGCCTTCTACGAGCAGTACTTC
CASSIYPSGGAFYEQYF
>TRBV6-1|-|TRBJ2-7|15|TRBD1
TGTGCCAGCAGTGAACGGACAGGATTCGCCTACGAGCAGTACTTC
CASSERTGFAYEQYF
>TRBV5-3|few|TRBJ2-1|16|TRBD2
TGTGCCAGAAGCTCCAAGACTAGCGGGCACTACAATGAGCAGTTCTTC
CARSSKTSGHYNEQFF
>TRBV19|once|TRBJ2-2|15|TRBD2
TGTGCCAGTAGTAAGGGACTAGCGGGAGCCGGGGAGCTGTTTTTT
CASSKGLAGAGELFF
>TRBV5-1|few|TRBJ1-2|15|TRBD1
TGCGCCAGCAGCCTGTCAGGGGGCTCGGTCTATGGCTACACCTTC
CASSLSGGSVYGYTF
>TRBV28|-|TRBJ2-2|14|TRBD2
TGTGCCAGCACCTCGGGAGGGGAAGACGGGGAGCTGTTTTTT
CASTSGGEDGELFF
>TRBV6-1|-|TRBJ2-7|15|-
TGTGCCAGCAGTGAACCGAACCGAGGCGTCTACGAGCAGTACTTC
CASSEPNRGVYEQYF
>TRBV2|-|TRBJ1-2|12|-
TGTGCCAGCCGTGAGCAGGCCTATGGCTACACCTTC
CASREQAYGYTF
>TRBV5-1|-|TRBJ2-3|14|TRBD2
TGCGCCAGCAGCTTGGGACTAGCGGGAGATACGCAGTATTTT
CASSLGLAGDTQYF
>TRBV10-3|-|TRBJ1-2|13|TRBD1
TGTGCCATCAGTCCTACAGGGGATGGTGGCTACACCTTC
CAISPTGDGGYTF
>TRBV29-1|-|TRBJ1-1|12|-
TGCAGCGCCTTTACGACGGGCACTGAAGCTTTCTTT
CSAFTTGTEAFF
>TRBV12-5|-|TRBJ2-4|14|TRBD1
TGTGCTAGTGGTCTTTCTCGACAGGGGAACATTCAGTACTTC
CASGLSRQGNIQYF
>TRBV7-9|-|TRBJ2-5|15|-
TGTGCCAGCAGCTTAGCTAGCTTAGAGCTAGAGACCCAGTACTTC
CASSLASLELETQYF
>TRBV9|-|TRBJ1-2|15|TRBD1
TGTGCCAGCAGCGGGACAGGGGGACTGCCTTATGGCTACACCTTC
CASSGTGGLPYGYTF
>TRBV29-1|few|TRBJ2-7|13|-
TGCAGCGTTGTGGTGGAGGGGAAGCTCGAGCAGTACTTC
CSVVVEGKLEQYF
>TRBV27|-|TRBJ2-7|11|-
TGTGAGAGGGGGAACTCCTACGAGCAGTACTTC
CERGNSYEQYF
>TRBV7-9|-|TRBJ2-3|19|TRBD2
TGTGCCAGCAGCTTACCAAAGTTGAGGGGGCTAGCGGGAGCAGATACGCAGTATTTT
CASSLPKLRGLAGADTQYF
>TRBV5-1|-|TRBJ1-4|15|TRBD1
TGCGCCAGCAGCTTGGCCGACAGGGTGAAGGAAAAACTGTTTTTT
CASSLADRVKEKLFF
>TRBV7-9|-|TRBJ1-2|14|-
TGTGCCAGCAGCTTGGACATTAAGAACTATGGCTACACCTTC
CASSLDIKNYGYTF
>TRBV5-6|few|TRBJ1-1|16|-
TGTGCCAGCAGCCCGGGGGGCCGAAAACCAAACACTGAAGCTTTCTTT
CASSPGGRKPNTEAFF
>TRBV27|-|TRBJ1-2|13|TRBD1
TGTGCCAGCAGGCCAGGGGGCGCGGGAGGCTACACCTTC
CASRPGGAGGYTF
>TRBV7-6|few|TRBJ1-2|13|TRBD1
TGTGCCAGCAGCTTGGGACAGGGTTATGGCTACACCTTC
CASSLGQGYGYTF
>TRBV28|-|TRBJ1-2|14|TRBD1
TGTGCCAGCAGAGATGACAGGGCCAACTATGGCTACACCTTC
CASRDDRANYGYTF
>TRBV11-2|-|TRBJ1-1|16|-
TGTGCCAGCAGCTTAGATCCTCCCCCCTCCTACACTGAAGCTTTCTTT
CASSLDPPPSYTEAFF
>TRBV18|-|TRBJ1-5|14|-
TGTGCCAGCTCCATCGGACAGTCGGAAGGGCCCCAGCATTTT
CASSIGQSEGPQHF
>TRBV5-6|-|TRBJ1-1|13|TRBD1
TGTGCCAGCAGCAATGACAGGGACACTGAAGCTTTCTTT
CASSNDRDTEAFF
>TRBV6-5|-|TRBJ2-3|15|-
TGTGCCAGCAGCCCTGGACTACCCGGCGAGGATACGCAGTATTTT
CASSPGLPGEDTQYF
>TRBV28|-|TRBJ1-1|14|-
TGTGCCAGCAGTTTAACAGGACCGAACACTGAAGCTTTCTTT
CASSLTGPNTEAFF
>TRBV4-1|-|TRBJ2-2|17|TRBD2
TGCGCCAGCAGCCAAGGGGGAGCGGGAGGGGGCACCGGGGAGCTGTTTTTT
CASSQGGAGGGTGELFF
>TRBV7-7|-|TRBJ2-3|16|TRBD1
TGTGCTAGCAGCTTGGGGACAGGGGCTGGCACAGATACGCAGTATTTT
CASSLGTGAGTDTQYF
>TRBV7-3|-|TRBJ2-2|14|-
TGTGCCAGCAGTTCGGACTGGGACACCGGGGAGCTGTTTTTT
CASSSDWDTGELFF
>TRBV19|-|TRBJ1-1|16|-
TGTGCCAGTAGTACCCCACCTACAGGGCTGAACACTGAAGCTTTCTTT
CASSTPPTGLNTEAFF
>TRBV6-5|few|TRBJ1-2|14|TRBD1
TGTGCCAGCAGTTACCTGGACAGGAACTATGGCTACACCTTC
CASSYLDRNYGYTF
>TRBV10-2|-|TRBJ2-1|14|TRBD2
TGCGCCACCCAGCGGGGCGGGGGATACAATGAGCAGTTCTTC
CATQRGGGYNEQFF
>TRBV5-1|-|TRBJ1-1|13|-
TGCGCCAGCAGCCCAGGGGAGAACACTGAAGCTTTCTTT
CASSPGENTEAFF
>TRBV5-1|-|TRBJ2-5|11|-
TGCGCCAGCAGCGGGGGGGAGACCCAGTACTTC
CASSGGETQYF
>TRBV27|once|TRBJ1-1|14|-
TGTGCCAGCAGTGCCTTCCGACAGAACACTGAAGCTTTCTTT
CASSAFRQNTEAFF
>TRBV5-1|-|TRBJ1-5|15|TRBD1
TGCGCCAGCAGCTGGACAGGGGGCGCCAATCAGCCCCAGCATTTT
CASSWTGGANQPQHF
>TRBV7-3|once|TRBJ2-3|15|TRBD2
TGTGCCAGCAGCCCGAGCGGGAGGGGCACAGATACGCAGTATTTT
CASSPSGRGTDTQYF
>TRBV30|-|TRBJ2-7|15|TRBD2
TGTGCCTGGAACCCCGGACTAGCGGGAGGCAACGAGCAGTACTTC
CAWNPGLAGGNEQYF
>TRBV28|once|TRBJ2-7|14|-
TGTGCCAGCAGTTTACCCTCGAGCTCCTACGAGCAGTACTTC
CASSLPSSSYEQYF
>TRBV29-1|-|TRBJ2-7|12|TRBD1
TGCAGCGTTAGACAGGGGTTGGGCGAGCAGTACTTC
CSVRQGLGEQYF
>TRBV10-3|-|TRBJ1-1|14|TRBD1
TGTGCCATCAGCGACAGGGGGCTGGGCACTGAAGCTTTCTTT
CAISDRGLGTEAFF
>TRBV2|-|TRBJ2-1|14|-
TGTGCCAGCAGCGGCAGGAGGGCCTACAATGAGCAGTTCTTC
CASSGRRAYNEQFF